Listed here is a single T cell receptor (beta chain). V was shortened by 10 bases and J by 4 bases, with 18 bases between the two germline ends. This CDR3 has 14 residues. CDR1 WSHSY and CDR2 SAAADI come from the germline V gene. This entry comes from a study of OX40 agonist ivuxolimab in advanced cancers. Sequencing was performed with immunoSEQ multiplex PCR; in TCRdb, only in-frame clones are kept and a portion is missing. The sample shows about 23,000 clones, about 75% of them seen only once. This chain connects TRBV10-2 to TRBJ2-3, with a weak D call TRBD2 (6 bases). The sample in question was CD4+ or CD8+ T cells sorted from blood, obtained in a trial of the OX40 agonist ivuxolimab. The receptor was derived from an adult with an advanced solid tumor such as melanoma, head and neck, liver or kidney cancer. CDR3 coding DNA: TGCGCCACCCGCAACGGGAGAGGGGCAGATACGCAGTATTTT. It translates to CATRNGRGADTQYF.